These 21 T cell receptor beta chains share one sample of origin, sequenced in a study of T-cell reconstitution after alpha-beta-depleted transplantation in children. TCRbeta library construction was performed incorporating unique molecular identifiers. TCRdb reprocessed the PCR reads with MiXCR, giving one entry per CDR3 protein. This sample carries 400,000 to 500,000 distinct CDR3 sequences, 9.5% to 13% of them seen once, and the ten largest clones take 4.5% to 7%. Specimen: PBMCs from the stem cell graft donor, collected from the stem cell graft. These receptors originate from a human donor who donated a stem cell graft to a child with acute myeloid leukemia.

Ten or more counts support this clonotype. CDR3 protein: CASSLRPLGQETQYF. CDR3 sequence (DNA): TGTGCCAGCAGTTTAAGGCCCTTGGGGCAAGAGACCCAGTACTTC. The V gene is TRBV12-3 or TRBV12-4, the J gene TRBJ2-5, with D hard to call. The CDR3 is made up of 15 amino acids. The V end was cut by 2 bases, the J end by 2 bases, with 12 bases between.

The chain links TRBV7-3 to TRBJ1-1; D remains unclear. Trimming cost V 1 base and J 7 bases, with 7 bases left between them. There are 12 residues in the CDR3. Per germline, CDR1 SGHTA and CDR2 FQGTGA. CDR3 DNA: TGTGCCAGCAGCTTAAATGGGATTGAAGCTTTCTTT. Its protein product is CASSLNGIEAFF.

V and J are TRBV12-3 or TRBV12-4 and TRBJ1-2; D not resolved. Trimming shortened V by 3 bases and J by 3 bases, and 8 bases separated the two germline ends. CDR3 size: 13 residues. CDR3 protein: CASSFGRDYGYTF. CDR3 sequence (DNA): TGTGCCAGCAGTTTTGGAAGAGACTATGGCTACACCTTC.

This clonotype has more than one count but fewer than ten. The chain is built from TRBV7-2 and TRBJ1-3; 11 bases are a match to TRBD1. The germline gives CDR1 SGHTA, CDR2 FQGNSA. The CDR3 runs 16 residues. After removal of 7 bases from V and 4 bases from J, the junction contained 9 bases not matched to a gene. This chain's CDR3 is CASNTGQGAVGNTIYF. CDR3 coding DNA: TGTGCCAGCAACACCGGACAGGGGGCCGTGGGAAACACCATATATTTT.

The CDR3 sequence: CASSQDALAGVPDTQYF. In DNA form, the CDR3 reads TGTGCCAGCAGCCAAGATGCCCTAGCGGGGGTCCCGGATACGCAGTATTTT. The rearrangement joins TRBV3-1 to TRBJ2-3; 10 bases map to TRBD2. V lost 0 bases, J lost 6 bases, and 9 bases stayed unmatched. CDR1 and CDR2 from the germline V gene are LGHDT and YNNKEL (reference sequence). The CDR3 has 17 residues.

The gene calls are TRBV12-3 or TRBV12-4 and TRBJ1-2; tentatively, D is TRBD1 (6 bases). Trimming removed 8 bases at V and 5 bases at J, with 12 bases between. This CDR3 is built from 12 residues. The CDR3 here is CASGGALYGYTF. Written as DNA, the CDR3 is TGTGCCAGCGGGGGGGCACTTTATGGCTACACCTTC.

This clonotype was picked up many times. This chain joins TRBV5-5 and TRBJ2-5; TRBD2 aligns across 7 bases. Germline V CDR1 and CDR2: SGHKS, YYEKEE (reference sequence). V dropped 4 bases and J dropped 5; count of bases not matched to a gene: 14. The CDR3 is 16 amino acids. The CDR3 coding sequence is TGTGCCAGCAGCCGGCTAGGGGACTACCTAGAGGAGACCCAGTACTTC. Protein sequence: CASSRLGDYLEETQYF.

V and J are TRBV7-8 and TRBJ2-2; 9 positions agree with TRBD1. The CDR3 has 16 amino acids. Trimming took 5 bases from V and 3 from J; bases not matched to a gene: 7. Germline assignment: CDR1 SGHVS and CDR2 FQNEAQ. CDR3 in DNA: TGTGCCAGCAGCAGGCAGGGGACAGGGTACACCGGGGAGCTGTTTTTT. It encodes CASSRQGTGYTGELFF.

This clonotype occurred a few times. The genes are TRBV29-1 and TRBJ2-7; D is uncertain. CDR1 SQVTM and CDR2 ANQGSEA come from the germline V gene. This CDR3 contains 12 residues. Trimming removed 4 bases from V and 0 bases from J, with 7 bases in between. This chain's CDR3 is CSVVSVSYEQYF. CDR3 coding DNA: TGCAGCGTTGTATCTGTCTCCTACGAGCAGTACTTC.

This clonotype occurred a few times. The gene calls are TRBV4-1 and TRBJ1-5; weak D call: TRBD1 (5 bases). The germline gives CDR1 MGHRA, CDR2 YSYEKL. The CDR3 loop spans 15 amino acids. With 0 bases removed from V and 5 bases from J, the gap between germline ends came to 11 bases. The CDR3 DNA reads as TGCGCCAGCAGCCAAGAGGGGACGACGGATCAGCCCCAGCATTTT. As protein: CASSQEGTTDQPQHF.

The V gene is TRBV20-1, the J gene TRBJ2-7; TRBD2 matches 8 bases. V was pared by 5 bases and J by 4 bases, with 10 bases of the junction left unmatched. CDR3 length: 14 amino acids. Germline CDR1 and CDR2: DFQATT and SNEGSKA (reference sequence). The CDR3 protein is CSAYRAGEGYEQYF. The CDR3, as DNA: TGCAGTGCTTACCGAGCGGGAGAAGGGTACGAGCAGTACTTC.

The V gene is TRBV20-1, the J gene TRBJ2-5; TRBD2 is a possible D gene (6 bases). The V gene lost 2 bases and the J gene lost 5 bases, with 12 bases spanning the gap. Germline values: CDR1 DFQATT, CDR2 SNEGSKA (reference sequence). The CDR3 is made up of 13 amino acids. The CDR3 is CSARSGSGETQYF. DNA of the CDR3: TGCAGTGCTAGATCGGGAAGCGGGGAGACCCAGTACTTC.

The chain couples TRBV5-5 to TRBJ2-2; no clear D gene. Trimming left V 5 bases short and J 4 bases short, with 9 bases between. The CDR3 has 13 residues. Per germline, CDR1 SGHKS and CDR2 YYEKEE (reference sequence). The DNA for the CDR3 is TGTGCCAGCAGGCCGACTCTCACCGGGGAGCTGTTTTTT. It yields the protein CASRPTLTGELFF.

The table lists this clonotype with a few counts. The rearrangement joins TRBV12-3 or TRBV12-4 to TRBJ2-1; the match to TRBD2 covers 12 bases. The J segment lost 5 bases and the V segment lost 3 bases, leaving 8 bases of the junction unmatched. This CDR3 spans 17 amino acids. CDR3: CASSFRASGRANNEQFF. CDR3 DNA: TGTGCCAGCAGTTTTCGGGCTAGCGGGAGGGCCAACAATGAGCAGTTCTTC.

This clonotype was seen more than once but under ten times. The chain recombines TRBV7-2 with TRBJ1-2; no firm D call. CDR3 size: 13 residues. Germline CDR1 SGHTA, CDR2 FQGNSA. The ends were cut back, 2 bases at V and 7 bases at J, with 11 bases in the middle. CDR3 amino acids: CASSLTRPGGYTF. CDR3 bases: TGTGCCAGCAGCTTAACCCGTCCCGGTGGCTACACCTTC.

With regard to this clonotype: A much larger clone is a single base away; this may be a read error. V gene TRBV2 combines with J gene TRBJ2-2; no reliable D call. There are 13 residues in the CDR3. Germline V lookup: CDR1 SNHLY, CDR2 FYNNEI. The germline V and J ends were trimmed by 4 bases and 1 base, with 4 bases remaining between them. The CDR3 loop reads CASSAQNTGELFF. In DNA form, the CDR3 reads TGTGCCAGCAGTGCCCAGAACACCGGGGAGCTGTTTTTT.

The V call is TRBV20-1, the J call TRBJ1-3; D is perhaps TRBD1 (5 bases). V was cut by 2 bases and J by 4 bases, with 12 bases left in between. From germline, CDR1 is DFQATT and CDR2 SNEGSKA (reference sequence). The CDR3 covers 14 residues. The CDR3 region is CSARNSGGGNTIYF. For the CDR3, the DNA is TGCAGTGCTAGAAACAGCGGGGGAGGAAACACCATATATTTT.

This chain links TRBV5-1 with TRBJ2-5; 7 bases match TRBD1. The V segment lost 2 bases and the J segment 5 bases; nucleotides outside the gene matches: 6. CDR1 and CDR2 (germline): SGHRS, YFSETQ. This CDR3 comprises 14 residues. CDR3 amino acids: CASSFGQAAETQYF. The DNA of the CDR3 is TGCGCCAGCAGCTTTGGACAGGCGGCGGAGACCCAGTACTTC.

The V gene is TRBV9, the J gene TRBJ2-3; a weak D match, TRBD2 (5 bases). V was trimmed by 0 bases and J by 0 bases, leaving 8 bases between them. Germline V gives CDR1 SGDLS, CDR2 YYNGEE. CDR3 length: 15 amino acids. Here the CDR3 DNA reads TGTGCCAGCAGCGTAGCTGGCGGGAGCACAGATACGCAGTATTTT. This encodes CASSVAGGSTDTQYF.

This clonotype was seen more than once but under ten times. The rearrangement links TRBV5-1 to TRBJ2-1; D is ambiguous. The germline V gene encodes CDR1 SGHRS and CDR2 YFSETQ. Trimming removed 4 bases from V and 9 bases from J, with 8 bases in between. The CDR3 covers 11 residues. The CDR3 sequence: CASSLPGEQFF. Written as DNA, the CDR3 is TGCGCCAGCAGCCTCCCGGGTGAGCAGTTCTTC.

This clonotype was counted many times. This chain's CDR3 is CASSPRGGLSSYNEQFF. CDR3 coding DNA: TGTGCCAGCAGTCCTCGTGGGGGGCTAAGCTCCTACAATGAGCAGTTCTTC. This chain links TRBV11-2 with TRBJ2-1; the D gene could be TRBD1 or TRBD2 (6 bases each). The germline V and J ends were trimmed by 6 bases and 0 bases, with 18 bases remaining between them. CDR1 SGHAT and CDR2 FQNNGV come from the germline V gene. This CDR3 is 17 amino acids long.